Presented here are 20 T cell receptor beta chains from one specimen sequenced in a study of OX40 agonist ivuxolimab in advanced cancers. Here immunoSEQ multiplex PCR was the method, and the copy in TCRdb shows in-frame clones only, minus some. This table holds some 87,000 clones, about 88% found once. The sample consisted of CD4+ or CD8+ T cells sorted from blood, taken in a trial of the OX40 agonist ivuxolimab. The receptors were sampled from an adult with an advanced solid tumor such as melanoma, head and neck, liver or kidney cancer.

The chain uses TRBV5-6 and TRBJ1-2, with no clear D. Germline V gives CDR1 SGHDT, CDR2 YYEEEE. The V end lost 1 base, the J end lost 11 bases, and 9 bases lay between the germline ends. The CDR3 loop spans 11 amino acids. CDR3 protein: CASSLKRVYTF. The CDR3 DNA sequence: TGTGCCAGCAGCTTGAAGCGGGTTTACACCTTC.

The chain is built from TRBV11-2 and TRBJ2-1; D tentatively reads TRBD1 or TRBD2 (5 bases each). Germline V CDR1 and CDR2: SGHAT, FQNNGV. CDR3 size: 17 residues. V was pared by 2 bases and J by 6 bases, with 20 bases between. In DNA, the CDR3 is TGTGCCAGCAGCTTAACCATCAGGGAGAGAGGCAGCAATGAGCAGTTCTTC. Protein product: CASSLTIRERGSNEQFF.

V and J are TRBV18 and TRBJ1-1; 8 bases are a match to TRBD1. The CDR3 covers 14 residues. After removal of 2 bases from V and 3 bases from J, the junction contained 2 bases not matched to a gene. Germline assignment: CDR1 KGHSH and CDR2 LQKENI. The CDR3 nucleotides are TGTGCCAGCTCACCAGACAGGGGCTACACTGAAGCTTTCTTT. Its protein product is CASSPDRGYTEAFF. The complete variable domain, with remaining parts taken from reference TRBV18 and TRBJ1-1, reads NAGVMQNPRHLVRRRGQEARLRCSPMKGHSHVYWYRQLPEEGLKFMVYLQKENIIDESGMPKERFSAEFPKEGPSILRIQQVVRGDSAAYFCASSPDRGYTEAFFGQGTRLTVV.

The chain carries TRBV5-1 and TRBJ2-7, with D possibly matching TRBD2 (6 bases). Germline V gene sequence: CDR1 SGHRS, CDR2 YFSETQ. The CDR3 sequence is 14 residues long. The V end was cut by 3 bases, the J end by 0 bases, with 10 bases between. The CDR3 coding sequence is TGCGCCAGCAGCTCGTTGGGACTCTCCTACGAGCAGTACTTC. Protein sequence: CASSSLGLSYEQYF. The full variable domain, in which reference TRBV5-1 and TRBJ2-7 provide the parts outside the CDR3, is KAGVTQTPRYLIKTRGQQVTLSCSPISGHRSVSWYQQTPGQGLQFLFEYFSETQRNKGNFPGRFSGRQFSNSRSEMNVSTLELGDSALYLCASSSLGLSYEQYFGPGTRLTVT.

The CDR3 DNA reads as TGTGCCAGCATCCCCGCACCGGACACTAATGAAAAACTGTTTTTT. Its protein product is CASIPAPDTNEKLFF. The chain joins TRBV6-1 to TRBJ1-4; the D is unclear. The germline V gene encodes CDR1 MNHNS and CDR2 SASEGT. Trimming removed 7 bases from V and 2 bases from J, with 14 bases in between. The CDR3 totals 15 residues.

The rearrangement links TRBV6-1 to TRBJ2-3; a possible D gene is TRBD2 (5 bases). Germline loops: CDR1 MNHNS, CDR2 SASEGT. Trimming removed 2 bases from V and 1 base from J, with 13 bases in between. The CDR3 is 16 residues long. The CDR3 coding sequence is TGTGCCAGCAGTGAAACAGAGGGTCCACGCACAGATACGCAGTATTTT. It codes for CASSETEGPRTDTQYF.

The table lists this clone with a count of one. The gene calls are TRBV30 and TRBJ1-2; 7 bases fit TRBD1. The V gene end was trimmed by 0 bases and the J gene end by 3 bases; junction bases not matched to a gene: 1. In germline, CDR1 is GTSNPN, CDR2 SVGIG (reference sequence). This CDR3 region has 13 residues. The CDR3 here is CAWSVQGDYGYTF. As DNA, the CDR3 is TGTGCCTGGAGTGTGCAGGGGGACTATGGCTACACCTTC.

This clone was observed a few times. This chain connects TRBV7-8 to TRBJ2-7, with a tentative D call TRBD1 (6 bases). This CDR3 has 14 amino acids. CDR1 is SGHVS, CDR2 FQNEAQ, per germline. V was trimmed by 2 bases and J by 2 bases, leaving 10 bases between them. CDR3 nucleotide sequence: TGTGCCAGCAGCTTACGCAGGGGCCCCTACGAGCAGTACTTC. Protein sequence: CASSLRRGPYEQYF.

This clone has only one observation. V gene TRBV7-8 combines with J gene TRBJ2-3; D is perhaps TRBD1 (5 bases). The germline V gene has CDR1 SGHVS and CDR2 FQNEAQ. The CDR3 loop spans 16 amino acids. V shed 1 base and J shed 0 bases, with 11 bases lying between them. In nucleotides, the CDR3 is TGTGCCAGCAGCTTAGTGGTAGGGGCCAGCACAGATACGCAGTATTTT. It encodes CASSLVVGASTDTQYF.

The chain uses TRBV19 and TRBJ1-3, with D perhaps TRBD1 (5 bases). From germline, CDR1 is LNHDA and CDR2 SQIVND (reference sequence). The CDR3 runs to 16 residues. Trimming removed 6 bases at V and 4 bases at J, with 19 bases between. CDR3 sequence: CASRTSGAGPGNTIYF. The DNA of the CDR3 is TGTGCCAGTAGGACCTCTGGGGCAGGGCCCGGAAACACCATATATTTT.

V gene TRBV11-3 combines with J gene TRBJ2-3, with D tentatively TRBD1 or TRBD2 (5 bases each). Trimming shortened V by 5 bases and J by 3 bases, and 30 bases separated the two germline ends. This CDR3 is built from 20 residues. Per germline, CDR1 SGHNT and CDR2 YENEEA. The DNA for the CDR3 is TGTGCCAGCAGCCCTTCTAGGGGAGACGATTCTCAAGCTTATACAGATACGCAGTATTTT. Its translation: CASSPSRGDDSQAYTDTQYF. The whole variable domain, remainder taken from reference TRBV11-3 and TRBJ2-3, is EAGVVQSPRYKIIEKKQPVAFWCNPISGHNTLYWYLQNLGQGPELLIRYENEEAVDDSQLPKDRFSAERLKGVDSTLKIQPAELGDSAVYLCASSPSRGDDSQAYTDTQYFGPGTRLTVL.

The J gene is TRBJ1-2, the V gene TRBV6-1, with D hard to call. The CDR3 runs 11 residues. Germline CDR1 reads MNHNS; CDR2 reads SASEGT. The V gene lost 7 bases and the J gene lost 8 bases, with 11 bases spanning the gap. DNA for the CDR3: TGTGCCAGCACCCTCCGCTTCGGCTACACCTTC. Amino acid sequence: CASTLRFGYTF.

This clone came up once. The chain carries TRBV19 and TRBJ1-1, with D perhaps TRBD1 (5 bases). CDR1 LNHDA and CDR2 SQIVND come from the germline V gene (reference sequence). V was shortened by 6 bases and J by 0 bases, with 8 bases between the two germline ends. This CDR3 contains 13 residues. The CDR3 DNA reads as TGTGCCAGTAGAAGACAGCTGAACACTGAAGCTTTCTTT. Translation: CASRRQLNTEAFF.

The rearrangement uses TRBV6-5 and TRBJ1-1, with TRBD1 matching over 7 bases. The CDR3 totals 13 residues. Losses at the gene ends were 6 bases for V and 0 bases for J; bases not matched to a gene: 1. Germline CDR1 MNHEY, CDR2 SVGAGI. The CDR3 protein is CASRGQVNTEAFF. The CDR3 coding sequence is TGTGCCAGCAGAGGACAGGTGAACACTGAAGCTTTCTTT.

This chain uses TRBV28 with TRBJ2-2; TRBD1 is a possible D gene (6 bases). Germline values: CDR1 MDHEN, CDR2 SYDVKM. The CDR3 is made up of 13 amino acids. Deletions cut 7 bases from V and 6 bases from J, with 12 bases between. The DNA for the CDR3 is TGTGCCAGCACGAGGCAGGGGCCCGGGGAGCTGTTTTTT. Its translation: CASTRQGPGELFF.

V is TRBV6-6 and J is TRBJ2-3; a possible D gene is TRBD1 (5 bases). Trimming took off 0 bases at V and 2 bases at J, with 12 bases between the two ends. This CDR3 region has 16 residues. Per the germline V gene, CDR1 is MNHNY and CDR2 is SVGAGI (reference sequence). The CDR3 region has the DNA TGTGCCAGCAGTTACTCGTTCAGGGATCCCACAGATACGCAGTATTTT. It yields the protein CASSYSFRDPTDTQYF.

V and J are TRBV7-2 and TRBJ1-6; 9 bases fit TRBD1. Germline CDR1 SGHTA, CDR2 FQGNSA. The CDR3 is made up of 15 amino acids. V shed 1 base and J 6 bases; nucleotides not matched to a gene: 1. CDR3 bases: TGTGCCAGCAGCTTAGTGGGACAGGGTAATTCACCCCTCCACTTT. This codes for CASSLVGQGNSPLHF.

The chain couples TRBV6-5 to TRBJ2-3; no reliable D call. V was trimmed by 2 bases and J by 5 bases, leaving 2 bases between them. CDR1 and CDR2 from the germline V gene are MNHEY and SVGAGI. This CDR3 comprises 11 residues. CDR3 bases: TGTGCCAGCAGTTACGAAGATACGCAGTATTTT. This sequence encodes CASSYEDTQYF.

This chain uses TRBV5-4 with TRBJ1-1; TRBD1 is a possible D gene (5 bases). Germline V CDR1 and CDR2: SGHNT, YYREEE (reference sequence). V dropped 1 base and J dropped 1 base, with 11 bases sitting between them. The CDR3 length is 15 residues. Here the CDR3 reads CASSLFGGTNTEAFF. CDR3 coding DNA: TGTGCCAGCAGCTTGTTTGGGGGGACGAACACTGAAGCTTTCTTT.

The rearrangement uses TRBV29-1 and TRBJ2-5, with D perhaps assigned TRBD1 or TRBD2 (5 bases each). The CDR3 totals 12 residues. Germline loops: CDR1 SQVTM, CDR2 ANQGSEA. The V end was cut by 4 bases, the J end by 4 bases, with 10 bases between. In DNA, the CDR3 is TGCAGCGTTGCAGACGGGGCAGAGACCCAGTACTTC. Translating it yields CSVADGAETQYF.